The T cell receptor (beta chain) described here comes from a study of CD8+ T cells in alopecia areata. cDNA reverse transcribed from extracted RNA served as the sequencing template. Generated by immunoSEQ multiplex PCR, the TCRdb table keeps only in-frame clones and is missing some. The table has 150,000 to 200,000 clones, about 65% seen once. The length of the CDR3 is 13 residues. Deletions cut 4 bases from V and 7 bases from J, with 10 bases between. Germline-derived CDR1 and CDR2 are LGHNA and YSLEER. Treatment in this sample: oral pan-JAK inhibitor, 5-10 mg twice daily. The gene calls are TRBV4-3 and TRBJ2-2, with D possibly matching TRBD2 (5 bases). Source: CD4+ T cells sorted from blood, taken at approximately week 50, from a patient treated with tofacitinib. The sequence came from a human donor with alopecia areata. The CDR3 is CASSRGENGELFF. The CDR3 region has the DNA TGCGCCAGCAGCCGTGGGGAGAACGGGGAGCTGTTTTTT.